This T cell receptor (beta chain) was found in a study of T cells after yellow fever vaccination. V lost 5 bases and J 10 bases, leaving 13 bases between the germline ends. This CDR3 region has 12 residues. The germline CDR1 and CDR2 sequences are SGHRS and YFSETQ. Whole-study findings and limits: Researchers noted that a small share of clonotypes showed up in both CD4 and CD8 compartments.

TCR cDNA was made by 5'RACE template switching, adding a universal primer site and UMIs. TCRdb itself ran the 5' RACE reads through MiXCR, one entry per CDR3 protein. The profile covers 200,000 to 300,000 distinct CDR3 sequences, with less than 9% appearing a single time and approximately 0.87% taken by the ten largest. As regards this clonotype: Its antigen is as yet unknown.

This specimen consisted of CD4+ T cells sorted from PBMCs, obtained 15 days after the yellow fever booster vaccination. This clonotype originated in a man aged 25 to 45 who received the YFV17D yellow fever vaccine. The rearrangement links TRBV5-1 to TRBJ2-1; maybe TRBD1 (6 bases). The CDR3 DNA reads as TGCGCCAGCAGTACCCCCGGGACAGAGCAGTTCTTC. It translates to CASSTPGTEQFF.